This passage covers 20 T cell receptor beta chains from one sample sequenced in a study of glioma-infiltrating T cells. Using RNA template, CDR3s of TCR alpha and beta were amplified with iRepertoire arm-PCR. MiXCR was run by TCRdb on the multiplex PCR reads, yielding one entry per CDR3 protein. The data show around 170,000 distinct CDR3 sequences, approximately 40% seen once. Material: glioma tissue, nonneoplastic brain tissue, or PBMCs (not recorded which). Receptors originate from a human donor with low-grade glioma or glioblastoma, undergoing nonglioma brain surgery, or in good health (not recorded which).

The table lists this clonotype with many counts. For the CDR3, the DNA is TGTGCCAGTCGGAAGATTACAGATACGCAGTATTTT. Amino acids: CASRKITDTQYF. The chain links TRBV28 to TRBJ2-3; no firm D call. V was trimmed by 9 bases and J by 3 bases, leaving 10 bases between them. Germline CDR1 is MDHEN and CDR2 is SYDVKM. The CDR3 sequence is 12 residues long.

This chain connects TRBV18 to TRBJ2-7; tentative D call: TRBD2 (6 bases). The length of the CDR3 is 14 residues. Germline V lookup: CDR1 KGHSH, CDR2 LQKENI. The ends were cut back, 5 bases at V and 3 bases at J, with 14 bases in the middle. The CDR3 nucleotides are TGTGCCAGCTCAATTAGACTAGAGAACTACGAGCAGTACTTC. This sequence encodes CASSIRLENYEQYF.

Notes on this clonotype: Compared with germline, one end of the junction differs, possibly owing to a read error. The V gene is TRBV27, the J gene TRBJ1-1, with 7 bases aligning to TRBD1. Germline CDR1 MNHEY, CDR2 SMNVEV (reference sequence). The CDR3 has 18 residues. The CDR3 region is CASSSDNYRGRKNTEAFF. The CDR3 nucleotides are TGTGCAAGCAGTTCCGATAATTACAGGGGAAGGAAGAACACTGAAGCTTTCTTT.

This clonotype was counted ten times or more. The rearrangement links TRBV15 to TRBJ2-5; D is undetermined. The CDR3 length is 11 residues. Between the trimmed V and J ends, which lost 1 base and 4 bases, there was a span of 1 base. Germline values: CDR1 LNHNV, CDR2 YYDKDF (reference sequence). In nucleotides, the CDR3 is TGTGCCACCAGCAGAGGAGAGACCCAGTACTTC. This gives the protein CATSRGETQYF.

This sequence joins TRBV6-2 or TRBV6-3 and TRBJ2-1, with 8 bases matching TRBD2. With 3 bases clipped from V and 6 bases from J, the junction kept 4 bases outside the gene matches. From germline, CDR1 is MNHEY and CDR2 SVGEGT. This CDR3 comprises 14 residues. DNA for the CDR3: TGTGCCAGCAGTTATACCGGGGGGGGCAATGAGCAGTTCTTC. As protein: CASSYTGGGNEQFF.

Note on this clonotype: A much larger clone differs from this one at a single base, so this may be a read error. The rearrangement uses TRBV28 and TRBJ2-5, with D perhaps TRBD2 (6 bases). TRBJ2-7 explains the end of the DNA better; the J call may be wrong. This CDR3 is 13 amino acids long. CDR1 and CDR2 (germline): MDHEN, SYDVKM. The CDR3 reads CARTPPGVYEQYF. CDR3 nucleotide sequence: TGTGCCAGAACTCCCCCGGGAGTTTACGAGCAGTACTTC.

In the case of this clonotype: Germline and junction disagree at one end, which may indicate a read error. The chain combines TRBV6-5 with TRBJ2-7; 14 bases line up with TRBD2. The germline V gene has CDR1 MNHEY and CDR2 SVGAGI. The CDR3 is made up of 15 amino acids. CDR3 DNA: TGCGCCAGCAGCCTCGGGACTAGCGGGAGTCAGGAGCAGTACTTC. Translation: CASSLGTSGSQEQYF.

Of note for this clonotype: Given a much more abundant clone one base away, this may be a read error. The V and J genes are TRBV25-1 and TRBJ2-3; D ambiguous. CDR1 is MGHDK, CDR2 SYGVNS, per germline. There are 15 residues in the CDR3. V gave up 6 bases and J gave up 4 bases, with 17 bases separating them. The CDR3 nucleotides read TGTGCCAGCAGGAAATCAGGATATCGCGCAGATACGCAGTATTTT. Residues: CASRKSGYRADTQYF.

This clonotype has a handful of counts. V gene TRBV12-3 or TRBV12-4 combines with J gene TRBJ1-4, with D hard to call. The CDR3 has 12 residues. V was shortened by 3 bases and J by 4 bases, with 3 bases between the two germline ends. This CDR3 is CASSLLNEKLFF. CDR3 DNA sequence: TGTGCCAGCAGTTTGCTTAATGAAAAACTGTTTTTT.

The chain employs TRBV6-1 and TRBJ2-1; 7 bases map to TRBD2. The CDR3 loop spans 16 amino acids. The V and J ends lost 5 bases and 7 bases, in that order; junction bases with no gene match: 14. Germline V lookup: CDR1 MNHNS, CDR2 SASEGT. This CDR3 is CASSSPKGGPGNEQFF. In nucleotides, the CDR3 is TGTGCCAGCAGTTCTCCAAAGGGAGGGCCGGGGAATGAGCAGTTCTTC.

In this sample, this clonotype turned up once. Germline and junction disagree at one end, which may indicate a read error. CDR3 coding DNA: TGCAGTGCTGGTGATGCCGTGAACACTAAAGCTTTCTTT. Protein: CSAGDAVNTKAFF. The rearrangement joins TRBV20-1 to TRBJ1-1; no reliable D call. The CDR3 is 13 amino acids. From germline, CDR1 is DFQATT and CDR2 SNEGSKA (reference sequence).

This clonotype was detected ten times or more. V and J are TRBV28 and TRBJ1-6; D is unclear. Germline V lookup: CDR1 MDHEN, CDR2 SYDVKM. This CDR3 has 13 amino acids. The V end was cut by 5 bases, the J end by 6 bases, with 8 bases between. The CDR3 coding sequence is TGTGCCAGCAGTACCGGGTCTAATTCACCCCTCCACTTT. Its protein is CASSTGSNSPLHF.

The DNA for the CDR3 is TGTGCCAGCTCACCACCGAGCGGAACCGGGGAGCTGTTTTTT. It is translated as CASSPPSGTGELFF. This chain uses TRBV18 with TRBJ2-2, with D possibly being TRBD2 (5 bases). V lost 0 bases, J lost 5 bases, and 7 bases lay in between. There are 14 residues in the CDR3. CDR1 and CDR2 (germline): KGHSH, LQKENI.

The table lists this clonotype with many counts. The chain uses TRBV28 and TRBJ2-3, with D tentatively TRBD2 (6 bases). Germline-derived CDR1 and CDR2 are MDHEN and SYDVKM. The CDR3 has 14 residues. Trimming stripped 5 bases from V and 2 bases from J, with 11 bases between. The CDR3 region is CASSHPGDTDTQYF. The DNA of the CDR3 is TGTGCCAGCAGTCATCCGGGAGACACAGATACGCAGTATTTT.

This clonotype was recorded at least ten times. This chain connects TRBV7-2 to TRBJ2-5; 8 bases map to TRBD2. CDR1 and CDR2 (germline): SGHTA, FQGNSA. This CDR3 has 15 amino acids. V was pared by 3 bases and J by 1 base, with 4 bases of the junction left unmatched. CDR3 DNA: TGTGCCAGCAGCTTCGCGGGGGGTTTCCAAGAGACCCAGTACTTC. It specifies CASSFAGGFQETQYF.

This clonotype was observed a handful of times. The V gene is TRBV5-1, the J gene TRBJ2-7; D call uncertain. The CDR3 runs 12 residues. Germline V lookup: CDR1 SGHRS, CDR2 YFSETQ. V lost 0 bases, J lost 5 bases, and 6 bases lay in between. This CDR3 is CASSLVGNEQYF. The CDR3 coding sequence is TGCGCCAGCAGCTTGGTGGGGAACGAGCAGTACTTC.

This clonotype was observed a handful of times. The chain uses TRBV5-4 and TRBJ2-5; TRBD2 matches 7 bases. The junction had 7 bases not matched to a gene; V was cut back by 9 bases and J by 2 bases. Germline lookup yields CDR1 SGHNT and CDR2 YYREEE (reference sequence). This CDR3 comprises 13 residues. CDR3 sequence reads: CATKGREQETQYF. Written as DNA, the CDR3 is TGTGCCACCAAGGGGAGGGAACAAGAGACCCAGTACTTC.

This clonotype was found a few times. The rearrangement joins TRBV12-3 or TRBV12-4 to TRBJ1-4, with a possible D match to TRBD1 (6 bases). V lost 3 bases to trimming and J lost 5 bases, with 10 bases between them. The CDR3 runs 14 residues. The CDR3 region has the DNA TGTGCCAGCAGTTTCACAGGGAGGAATGAAAAACTGTTTTTT. Amino acid sequence: CASSFTGRNEKLFF.

On this clonotype: A much larger clone differs from this one at a single base, so this may be a read error. The chain links TRBV6-9 to TRBJ2-7; D is undetermined. Matching the DNA end better, TRBJ2-1 makes the J call doubtful. Germline V gene data show CDR1 as MNHGY and CDR2 as SVAAGI. The CDR3 totals 14 residues. DNA for the CDR3: TGTGCCAGCAGTTATAGAAGGGTTGGGAATGAGCAGTTCTTC. It is translated as CASSYRRVGNEQFF.

On this clonotype itself: This may be a read error, as it is one base from a much larger clone. The chain recombines TRBV19 with TRBJ1-1; D perhaps matches TRBD1 (6 bases). Looked up from germline, CDR1 is LNHDA and CDR2 is SQIVND (reference sequence). Between the trimmed V and J ends, which lost 7 bases and 3 bases, there was a span of 12 bases. The CDR3 extends over 13 amino acids. The CDR3 loop is CASKEGGDTEAFF. The CDR3, as DNA: TGTGCCAGTAAAGAGGGGGGGGACACTGAAGCTTTCTTT.